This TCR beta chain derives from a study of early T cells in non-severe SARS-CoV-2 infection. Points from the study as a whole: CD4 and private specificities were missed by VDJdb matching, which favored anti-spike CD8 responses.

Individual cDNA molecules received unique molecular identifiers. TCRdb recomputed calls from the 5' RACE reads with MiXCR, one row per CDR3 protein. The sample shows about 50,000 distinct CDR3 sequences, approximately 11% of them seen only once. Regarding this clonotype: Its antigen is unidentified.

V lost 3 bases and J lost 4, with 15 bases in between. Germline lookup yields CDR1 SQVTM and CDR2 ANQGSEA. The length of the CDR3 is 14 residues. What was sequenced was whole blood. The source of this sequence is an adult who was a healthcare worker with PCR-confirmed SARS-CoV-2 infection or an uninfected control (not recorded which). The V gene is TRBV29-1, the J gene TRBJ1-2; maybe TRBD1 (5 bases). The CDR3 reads CSVEGPDEGYGYTF. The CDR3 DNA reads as TGCAGCGTTGAGGGACCGGATGAGGGCTATGGCTACACCTTC.